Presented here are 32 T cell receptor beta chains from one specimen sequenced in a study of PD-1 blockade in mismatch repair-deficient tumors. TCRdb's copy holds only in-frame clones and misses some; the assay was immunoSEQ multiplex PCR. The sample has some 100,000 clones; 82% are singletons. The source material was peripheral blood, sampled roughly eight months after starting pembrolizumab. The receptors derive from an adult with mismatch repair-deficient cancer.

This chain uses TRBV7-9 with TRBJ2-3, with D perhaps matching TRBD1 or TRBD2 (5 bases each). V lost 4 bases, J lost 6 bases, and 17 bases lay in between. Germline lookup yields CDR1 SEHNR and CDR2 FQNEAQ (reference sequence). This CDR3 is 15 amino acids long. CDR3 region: CASSSGWGSLDTQYF. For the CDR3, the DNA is TGTGCCAGCAGCTCCGGGTGGGGGTCCCTTGATACGCAGTATTTT.

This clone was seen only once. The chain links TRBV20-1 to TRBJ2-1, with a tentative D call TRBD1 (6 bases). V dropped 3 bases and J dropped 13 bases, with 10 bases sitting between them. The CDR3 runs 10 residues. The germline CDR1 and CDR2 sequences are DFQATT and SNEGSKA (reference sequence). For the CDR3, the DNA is TGCAGTGCTAGTGGGGGACAACAGTTCTTC. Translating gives CSASGGQQFF.

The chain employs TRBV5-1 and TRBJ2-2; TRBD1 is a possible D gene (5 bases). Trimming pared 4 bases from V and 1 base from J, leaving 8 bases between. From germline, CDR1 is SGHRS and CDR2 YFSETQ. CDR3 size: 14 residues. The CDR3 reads CASSIQGNTGELFF. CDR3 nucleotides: TGCGCCAGCAGCATTCAGGGGAACACCGGGGAGCTGTTTTTT. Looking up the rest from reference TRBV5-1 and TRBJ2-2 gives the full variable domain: KAGVTQTPRYLIKTRGQQVTLSCSPISGHRSVSWYQQTPGQGLQFLFEYFSETQRNKGNFPGRFSGRQFSNSRSEMNVSTLELGDSALYLCASSIQGNTGELFFGEGSRLTVL.

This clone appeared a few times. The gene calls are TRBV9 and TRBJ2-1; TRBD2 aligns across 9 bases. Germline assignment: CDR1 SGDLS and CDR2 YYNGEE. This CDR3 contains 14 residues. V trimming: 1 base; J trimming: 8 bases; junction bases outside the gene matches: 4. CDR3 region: CASSVPSGVDEQFF. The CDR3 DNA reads TGTGCCAGCAGCGTACCTAGCGGGGTGGATGAGCAGTTCTTC.

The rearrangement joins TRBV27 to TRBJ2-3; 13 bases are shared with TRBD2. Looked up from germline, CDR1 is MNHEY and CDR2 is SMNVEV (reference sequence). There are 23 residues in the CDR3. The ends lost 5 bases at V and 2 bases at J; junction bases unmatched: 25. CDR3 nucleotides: TGTGCCAGCAGTCCCAAAGTCCCGGGACTAGCGGGAATCGGCGGGGATTACACAGATACGCAGTATTTT. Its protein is CASSPKVPGLAGIGGDYTDTQYF.

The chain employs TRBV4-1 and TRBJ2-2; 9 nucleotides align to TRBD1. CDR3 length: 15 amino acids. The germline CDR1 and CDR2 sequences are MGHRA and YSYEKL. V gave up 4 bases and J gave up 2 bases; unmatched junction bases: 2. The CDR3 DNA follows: TGCGCCAGCAGCCTGGACAGGGGTAACACCGGGGAGCTGTTTTTT. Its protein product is CASSLDRGNTGELFF.

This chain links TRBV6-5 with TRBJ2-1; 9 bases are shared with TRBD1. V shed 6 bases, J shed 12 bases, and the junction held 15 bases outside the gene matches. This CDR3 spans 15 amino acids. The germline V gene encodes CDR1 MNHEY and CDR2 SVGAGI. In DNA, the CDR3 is TGTGCCAGCAGCGCTACCGGGACAGGGTTGCAGGGGCAGTTCTTC. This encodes CASSATGTGLQGQFF.

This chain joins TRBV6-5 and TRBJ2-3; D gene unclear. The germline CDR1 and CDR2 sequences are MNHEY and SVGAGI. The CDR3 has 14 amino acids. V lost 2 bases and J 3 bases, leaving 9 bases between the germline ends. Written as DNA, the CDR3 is TGTGCCAGCAGTTACAATGTGCAGACAGATACGCAGTATTTT. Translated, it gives CASSYNVQTDTQYF.

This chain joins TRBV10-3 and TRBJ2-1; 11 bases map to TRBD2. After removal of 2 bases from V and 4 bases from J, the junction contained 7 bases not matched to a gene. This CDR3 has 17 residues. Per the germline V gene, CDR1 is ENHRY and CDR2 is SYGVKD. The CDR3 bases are TGTGCCATCAGTGAGCCCCCGGGACTAGCGGATTACAATGAGCAGTTCTTC. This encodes CAISEPPGLADYNEQFF.

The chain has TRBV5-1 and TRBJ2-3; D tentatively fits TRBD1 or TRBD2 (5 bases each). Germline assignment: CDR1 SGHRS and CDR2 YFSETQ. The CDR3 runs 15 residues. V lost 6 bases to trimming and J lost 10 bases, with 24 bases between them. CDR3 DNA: TGCGCCAGCAAAGTGGGGACGGGTTGGGTCGGGGCGCAGTATTTT. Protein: CASKVGTGWVGAQYF.

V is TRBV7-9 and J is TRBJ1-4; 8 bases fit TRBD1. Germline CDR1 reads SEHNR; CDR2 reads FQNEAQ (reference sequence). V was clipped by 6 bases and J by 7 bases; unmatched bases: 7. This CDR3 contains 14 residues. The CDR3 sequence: CASRTTGDGEKLFF. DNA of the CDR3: TGTGCCAGCAGAACGACAGGGGACGGTGAAAAACTGTTTTTT.

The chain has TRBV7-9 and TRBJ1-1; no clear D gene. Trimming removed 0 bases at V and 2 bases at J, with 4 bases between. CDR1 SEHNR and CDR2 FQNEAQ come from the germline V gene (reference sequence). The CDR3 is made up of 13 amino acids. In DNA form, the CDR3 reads TGTGCCAGCAGCTTAGCGGATAACACTGAAGCTTTCTTT. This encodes CASSLADNTEAFF.

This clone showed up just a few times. In DNA form, the CDR3 reads TGTGCCAGCACCACCGGGACAGGAGCCTACGAGCAGTACTTC. Residues: CASTTGTGAYEQYF. The chain couples TRBV28 to TRBJ2-7, with 8 positions matching TRBD1. Germline loops: CDR1 MDHEN, CDR2 SYDVKM. The length of the CDR3 is 14 residues. Trimming removed 7 bases from V and 2 bases from J; junction bases left unmatched: 7.

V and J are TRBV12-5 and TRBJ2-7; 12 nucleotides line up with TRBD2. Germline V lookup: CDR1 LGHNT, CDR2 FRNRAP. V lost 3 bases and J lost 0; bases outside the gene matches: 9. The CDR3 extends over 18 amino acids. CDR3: CASGFETSGSQSSYEQYF. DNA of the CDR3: TGTGCTAGTGGTTTTGAGACTAGCGGGAGCCAGAGCTCCTACGAGCAGTACTTC.

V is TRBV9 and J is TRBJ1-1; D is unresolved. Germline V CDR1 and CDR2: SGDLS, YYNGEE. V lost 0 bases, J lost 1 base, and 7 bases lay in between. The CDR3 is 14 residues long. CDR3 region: CASSVEGGNTEAFF. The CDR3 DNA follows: TGTGCCAGCAGCGTAGAAGGAGGGAACACTGAAGCTTTCTTT.

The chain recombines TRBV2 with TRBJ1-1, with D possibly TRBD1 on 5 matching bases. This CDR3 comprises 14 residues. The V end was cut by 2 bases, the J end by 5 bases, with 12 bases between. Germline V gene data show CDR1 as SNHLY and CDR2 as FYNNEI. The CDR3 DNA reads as TGTGCCAGCAGTGAATACGGGGGAAGGACTGAAGCTTTCTTT. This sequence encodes CASSEYGGRTEAFF.

The CDR3 nucleotides read TGTGCCAGCAGCCCGGGACTAGCGGGATTCCATGAGCAGTTCTTC. It yields the protein CASSPGLAGFHEQFF. The chain employs TRBV9 and TRBJ2-1; 13 nucleotides agree with TRBD2. V shed 4 bases, J shed 8 bases, and the junction held 6 bases outside the gene matches. Germline V CDR1 and CDR2: SGDLS, YYNGEE. The CDR3 sequence is 15 residues long.

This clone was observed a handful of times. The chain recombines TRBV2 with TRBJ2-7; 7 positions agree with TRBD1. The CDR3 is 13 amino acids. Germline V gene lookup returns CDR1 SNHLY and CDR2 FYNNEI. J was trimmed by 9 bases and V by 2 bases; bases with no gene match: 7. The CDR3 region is CASSERGAGGQYF. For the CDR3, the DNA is TGTGCCAGCAGTGAAAGAGGGGCAGGGGGGCAGTACTTC.

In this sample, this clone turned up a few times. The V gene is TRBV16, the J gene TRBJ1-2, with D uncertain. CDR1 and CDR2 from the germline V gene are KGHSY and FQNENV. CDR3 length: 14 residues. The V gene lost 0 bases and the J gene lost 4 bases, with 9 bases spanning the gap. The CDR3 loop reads CASSQSPGRYGYTF. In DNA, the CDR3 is TGTGCCAGCAGCCAATCCCCAGGCCGCTATGGCTACACCTTC.

The CDR3 region is CASSLNTISPTDTQYF. DNA of the CDR3: TGCGCCAGCAGCTTAAACACGATCTCCCCCACAGATACGCAGTATTTT. The gene calls are TRBV5-1 and TRBJ2-3; unclear D gene. The CDR3 is 16 residues long. Germline assignment: CDR1 SGHRS and CDR2 YFSETQ. The germline V and J ends were trimmed by 2 bases and 2 bases, with 15 bases remaining between them.

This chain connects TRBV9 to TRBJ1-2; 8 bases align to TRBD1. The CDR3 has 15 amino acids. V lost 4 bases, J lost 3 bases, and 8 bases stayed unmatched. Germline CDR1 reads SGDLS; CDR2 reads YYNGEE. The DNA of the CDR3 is TGTGCCAGCAGCATTACCGGGACAGGCGACTATGGCTACACCTTC. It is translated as CASSITGTGDYGYTF.

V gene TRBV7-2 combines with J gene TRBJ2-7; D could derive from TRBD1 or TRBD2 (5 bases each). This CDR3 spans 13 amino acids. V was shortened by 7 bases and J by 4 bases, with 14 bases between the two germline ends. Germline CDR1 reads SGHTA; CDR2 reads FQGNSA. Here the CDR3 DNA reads TGTGCCAGCAAGACAGCGGAGGTGTACGAGCAGTACTTC. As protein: CASKTAEVYEQYF. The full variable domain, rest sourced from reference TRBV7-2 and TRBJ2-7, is GAGVSQSPSNKVTEKGKDVELRCDPISGHTALYWYRQSLGQGLEFLIYFQGNSAPDKSGLPSDRFSAERTGGSVSTLTIQRTQQEDSAVYLCASKTAEVYEQYFGPGTRLTVT.

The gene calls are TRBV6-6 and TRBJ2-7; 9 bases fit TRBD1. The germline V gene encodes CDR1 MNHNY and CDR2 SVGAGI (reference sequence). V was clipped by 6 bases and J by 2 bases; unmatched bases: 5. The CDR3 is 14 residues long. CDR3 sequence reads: CASRGQGIPYEQYF. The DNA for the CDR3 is TGTGCCAGCAGGGGACAGGGAATACCCTACGAGCAGTACTTC.

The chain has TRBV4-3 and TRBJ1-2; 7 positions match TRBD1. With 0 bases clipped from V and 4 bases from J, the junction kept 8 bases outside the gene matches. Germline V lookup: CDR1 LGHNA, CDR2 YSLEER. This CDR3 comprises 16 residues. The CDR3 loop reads CASSQDLATGSYGYTF. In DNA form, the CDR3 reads TGCGCCAGCAGCCAAGATTTAGCGACAGGGAGCTATGGCTACACCTTC.

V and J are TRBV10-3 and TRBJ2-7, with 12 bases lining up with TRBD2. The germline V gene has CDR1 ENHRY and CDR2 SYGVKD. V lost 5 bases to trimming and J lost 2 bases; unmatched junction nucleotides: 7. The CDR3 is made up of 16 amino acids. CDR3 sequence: CAISRTSGTSTYEQYF. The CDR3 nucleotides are TGTGCCATCAGTCGGACTAGCGGGACTTCAACCTACGAGCAGTACTTC.

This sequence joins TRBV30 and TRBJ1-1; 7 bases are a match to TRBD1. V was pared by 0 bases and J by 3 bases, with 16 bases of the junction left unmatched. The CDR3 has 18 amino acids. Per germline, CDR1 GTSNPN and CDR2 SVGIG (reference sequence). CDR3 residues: CAWSVRTLSGQAYTEAFF. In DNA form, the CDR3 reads TGTGCCTGGAGTGTACGGACCCTCTCCGGACAGGCTTACACTGAAGCTTTCTTT.

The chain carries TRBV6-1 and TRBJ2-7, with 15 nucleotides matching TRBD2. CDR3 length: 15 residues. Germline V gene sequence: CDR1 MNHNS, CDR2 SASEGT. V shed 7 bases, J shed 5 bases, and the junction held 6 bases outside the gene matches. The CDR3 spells CASTGLAGGRHEQYF. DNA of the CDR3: TGTGCCAGCACGGGACTAGCGGGAGGTCGTCACGAGCAGTACTTC.

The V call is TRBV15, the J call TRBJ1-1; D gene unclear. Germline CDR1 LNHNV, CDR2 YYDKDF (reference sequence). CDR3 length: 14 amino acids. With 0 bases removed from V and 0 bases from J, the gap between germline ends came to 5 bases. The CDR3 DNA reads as TGTGCCACCAGCAGAGATCCAATGAACACTGAAGCTTTCTTT. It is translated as CATSRDPMNTEAFF.

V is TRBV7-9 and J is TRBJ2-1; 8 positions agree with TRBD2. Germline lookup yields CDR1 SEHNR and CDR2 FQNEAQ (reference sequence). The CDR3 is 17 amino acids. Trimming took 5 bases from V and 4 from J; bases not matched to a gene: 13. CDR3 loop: CASSRPVSGIGYNEQFF. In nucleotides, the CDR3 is TGTGCCAGCAGCCGGCCCGTTAGCGGGATAGGGTACAATGAGCAGTTCTTC. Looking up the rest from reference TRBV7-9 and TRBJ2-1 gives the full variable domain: DTGVSQNPRHKITKRGQNVTFRCDPISEHNRLYWYRQTLGQGPEFLTYFQNEAQLEKSRLLSDRFSAERPKGSFSTLEIQRTEQGDSAMYLCASSRPVSGIGYNEQFFGPGTRLTVL.

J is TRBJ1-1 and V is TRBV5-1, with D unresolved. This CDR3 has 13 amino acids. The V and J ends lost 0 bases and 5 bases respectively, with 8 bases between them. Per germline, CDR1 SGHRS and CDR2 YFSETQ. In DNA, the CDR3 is TGCGCCAGCAGCTTGGTCCCAGTTACTGAAGCTTTCTTT. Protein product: CASSLVPVTEAFF. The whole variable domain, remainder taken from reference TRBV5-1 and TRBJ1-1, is KAGVTQTPRYLIKTRGQQVTLSCSPISGHRSVSWYQQTPGQGLQFLFEYFSETQRNKGNFPGRFSGRQFSNSRSEMNVSTLELGDSALYLCASSLVPVTEAFFGQGTRLTVV.

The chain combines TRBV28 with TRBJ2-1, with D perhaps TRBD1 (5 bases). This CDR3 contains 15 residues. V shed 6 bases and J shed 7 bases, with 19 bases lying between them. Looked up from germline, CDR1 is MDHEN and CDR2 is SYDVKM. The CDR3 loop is CASRPLHMGQNEQFF. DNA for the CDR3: TGTGCCAGCAGGCCCCTTCATATGGGGCAAAATGAGCAGTTCTTC.

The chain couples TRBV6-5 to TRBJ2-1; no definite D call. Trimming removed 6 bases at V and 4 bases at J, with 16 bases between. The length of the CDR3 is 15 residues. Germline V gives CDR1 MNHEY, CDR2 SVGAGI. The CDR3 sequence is CASRHGDPPYNEQFF. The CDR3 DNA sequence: TGTGCCAGCAGACATGGAGATCCCCCTTACAATGAGCAGTTCTTC.